The clone carrying this T cell receptor beta chain was picked up a small number of times. Its cognate antigen is unknown. This entry belongs to a study of blood T cells in healthy people across ages. General observations from the study: Getting older went along with TCR beta diversity per million T cells dropping roughly linearly. More naive CD4+ cells and higher diversity marked long-lived donors relative to aged donors.

At least 6.5 million PBMCs were isolated per sample. Sample-barcoded 5' priming and a J-beta primer mix drove a second PCR of about 6 to 11 cycles. Per-sample output comprised a minimum of 2.5 million paired-end reads containing CDR3. MiXCR, run by TCRdb on the 5' RACE reads, gives a single entry per CDR3 protein. The sample holds 1,500,000 or so distinct CDR3 sequences, roughly 59% seen once. This CDR3 is 14 amino acids long. V lost 1 base and J lost 2; bases outside the gene matches: 2. Looked up from germline, CDR1 is SGHRS and CDR2 is YFSETQ. The source is a man aged 18 to 29 in good health. The rearrangement links TRBV5-1 to TRBJ2-7; TRBD1 matches 8 bases. Sequenced sample: blood. CDR3 DNA sequence: TGCGCCAGCAGCTTGCAGGGGGCGGCCTACGAGCAGTACTTC. As protein: CASSLQGAAYEQYF.